These T cell receptor beta chains were read from a single sample in a study of beta chain features in type 1 diabetes. The table came from immunoSEQ multiplex PCR; TCRdb's copy has only in-frame clones and leaves some out. The table has about 140,000 clones, 9.7% seen once. The sample was central memory CD4+ T cells from blood. These receptor sequences come from a woman aged 40 to 50 in good health. CDR3s include the opening cysteine and the closing phenylalanine or tryptophan. A D gene is named only where the DNA matches it firmly. Size is omitted from some rows. Given values are once, few, many or a class for expanded clones.

j_gene,d_gene,abundance,v_gene,CDR3nt,CDR3aa
TRBJ1-2,TRBD1,many,TRBV18,TGTGCCAGCTCACAGCCGGGACAGGGCCTTCTATCGGGCTACACCTTC,CASSQPGQGLLSGYTF
TRBJ2-5,-,-,TRBV29-1,TGCAGCGCCTTTGGACAGGAGACCCAGTACTTC,CSAFGQETQYF
TRBJ2-2,-,-,TRBV5-4,TGTGCCAGCAGCCCCCCGACCGGGAACACTGGGGCCGGGGAGCTGTTTTTT,CASSPPTGNTGAGELFF
TRBJ2-6,-,many,TRBV19,TGTGCCAGTAGTATACTCCAGGGCACGGGGGCCAACGTCCTGACTTTC,CASSILQGTGANVLTF
TRBJ1-1,TRBD1,few,TRBV7-9,TGTGCCAGCAGCGGACAGGGAGGAAACACTGAAGCTTTCTTT,CASSGQGGNTEAFF
TRBJ1-5,-,few,TRBV6-6,TGTGCCAGCACCACACAACAAACCAGGCTGCAGCCCCAGCATTTT,CASTTQQTRLQPQHF
TRBJ1-4,-,-,TRBV5-1,TGCGCCAGCAGCTTGTCGCGACCAGGCCTTAATGAAAAACTGTTTTTT,CASSLSRPGLNEKLFF
TRBJ2-7,-,few,TRBV7-2,TGTGCCAGCAGCTTATCTCATCGGGACGAGCAGTACTTC,CASSLSHRDEQYF
TRBJ2-5,-,-,TRBV6-5,TGTGCCAGCAGAGAACAGGGAAGGGAGACCCAGTACTTC,CASREQGRETQYF
TRBJ1-2,TRBD1,-,TRBV4-1,TGCGCCAGCAGCCAACCAGGGGGCGGCTACTATGGCTACACCTTC,CASSQPGGGYYGYTF
TRBJ2-7,-,-,TRBV6-6,TGTGCCAGCAGTCCTGGACAGAGGATAGTCTACGAGCAGTACTTC,CASSPGQRIVYEQYF
TRBJ2-2,-,-,TRBV5-4,TGTGCCATTATACCGGGACAGAACACCGGGGAGCTGTTTTTT,CAIIPGQNTGELFF
TRBJ2-7,TRBD1,-,TRBV14,TGTGCCAGCAGCCAAGGCGGCCAGGGGGCGTACGAGCAGTACTTC,CASSQGGQGAYEQYF
TRBJ2-5,-,few,TRBV6-5,TGTGCCAGCAGTTACGGGTCCAGGGGACGGGAGACCCAGTACTTC,CASSYGSRGRETQYF
TRBJ2-7,-,many,TRBV10-3,TGTGCCATCAGTGAGTCGGGGACTCCATACGAGCAGTACTTC,CAISESGTPYEQYF
TRBJ2-7,TRBD1,-,TRBV6-6,TGTGCCAGCAGTTCCGCGGACAGGGGAACGCACGAGCAGTACTTC,CASSSADRGTHEQYF
TRBJ2-5,TRBD1,-,TRBV5-5,TGTGCCAGCAGTCTGGTAGGGACAGGGAGAGAGACCCAGTACTTC,CASSLVGTGRETQYF
TRBJ2-2,-,few,TRBV11-2,TGTGCCAGCAGACCTACAGGGACCGGGGAGCTGTTTTTT,CASRPTGTGELFF
TRBJ1-2,TRBD1,-,TRBV2,TGTGCCAGCAGGAAGGGACAGGGCCACTATGGCTACACCTTC,CASRKGQGHYGYTF
TRBJ2-3,TRBD2,-,TRBV6-7,TGTGCCAGCAGAAAGGAGTCTGGACTAGCGGGGGCCAGCATTAGCACAGATACGCAGTATTTT,CASRKESGLAGASISTDTQYF
TRBJ1-4,-,few,TRBV9,TGTGCCAGCAGCTCGGACTCATTTAATGAAAAACTGTTTTTT,CASSSDSFNEKLFF
TRBJ2-3,-,few,TRBV7-9,TGTGCCAGCAGCTTATGGGGGCGGTCTACTAGCACAGATACGCAGTATTTT,CASSLWGRSTSTDTQYF
TRBJ2-7,-,-,TRBV14,TGTGCCAGCAGCCAGTGGCAGAACTACGAGCAGTACTTC,CASSQWQNYEQYF
TRBJ2-7,TRBD2,many,TRBV19,TGTGCCAGTAGTATAGTAGCGGGGGAGACCTACGAGCAGTACTTC,CASSIVAGETYEQYF
TRBJ2-1,TRBD1,-,TRBV2,TGTGCCAGCAGTCTACAGGGGGCACCGGCCCTTTTCTTC,CASSLQGAPALFF
TRBJ2-1,-,few,TRBV9,TGTGCCAGCAGCAAAGACGACTCGCCTTACAATGAGCAGTTCTTC,CASSKDDSPYNEQFF
TRBJ2-7,TRBD1,few,TRBV25-1,TGTGCCAGCAGCCGGGACAGGGGCTGGGGGCAGTACTTC,CASSRDRGWGQYF
TRBJ2-1,TRBD2,-,TRBV2,TGTGCCAGCCGAGAACTAGCGGGGGGGCTAAATGAGCAGTTCTTC,CASRELAGGLNEQFF
TRBJ1-2,TRBD1,-,TRBV2,TGTGCCAGCAGTAAAGGGACAGGGGGCGGCTACACCTTC,CASSKGTGGGYTF
TRBJ2-7,TRBD2,few,TRBV27,TGTGCCAGCAGACTAGCGGCTCTTGGTGAGCAGTACTTC,CASRLAALGEQYF
TRBJ1-2,-,many,TRBV29-1,TGCAGCGCTTCAGGCGGGGGTGGCTACACCTTC,CSASGGGGYTF
TRBJ2-7,-,many,TRBV5-6,TGTGCCAGCAGCACGGGAGGGGGCGCGAGCTCCTACGAGCAGTACTTC,CASSTGGGASSYEQYF
TRBJ1-4,TRBD1,-,TRBV7-9,TGTGCCAGCAGCTTAGGACAGGGGGATGAAAAACTGTTTTTT,CASSLGQGDEKLFF
TRBJ1-1,-,-,TRBV11-2,TGTGCCAGCAGCTTAAGTATGGCTAACACTGAAGCTTTCTTT,CASSLSMANTEAFF
TRBJ1-2,-,many,TRBV12-5,TGTGCTAGTTCCTCCTCTAACTATGGCTACACCTTC,CASSSSNYGYTF
TRBJ1-2,-,-,TRBV6-5,TGTGCCAGCAAGAGCGGGTATGGCTACACCTTC,CASKSGYGYTF
TRBJ1-6,-,-,TRBV5-4,TGTGCCAGCAGCTTGGCCGGTGGGAGCTCCTATAATTCACCCCTCCACTTT,CASSLAGGSSYNSPLHF
TRBJ2-5,TRBD2,-,TRBV4-2,TGTGCCAGCAGCCAAGGGGTGGGGGTAGCGGGGGGCCAAGAGACCCAGTACTTC,CASSQGVGVAGGQETQYF
TRBJ2-7,-,-,TRBV18,TGTGCCAGCTCACCCGTAACAGGGCCCTACGAGCAGTACTTC,CASSPVTGPYEQYF
TRBJ2-7,TRBD1,few,TRBV2,TGTGCCAGCAGTTTTACGGACAGGGTCGACGAGCAGTACTTC,CASSFTDRVDEQYF
TRBJ1-1,TRBD1,-,TRBV5-1,TGCGCCAGCAGCTTGGCGCCCGGGACAGGGCCAAAGAACACTGAAGCTTTCTTT,CASSLAPGTGPKNTEAFF
TRBJ1-2,TRBD1,many,TRBV4-2,TGTGCCAGCAGCGAACCCGGGACAGCCTATGGCTACACCTTC,CASSEPGTAYGYTF
TRBJ2-5,TRBD2,few,TRBV5-4,TGTGCCAGCAGCCGACCGACTAGCGGGGGGGCAGGAGAGACCCAGTACTTC,CASSRPTSGGAGETQYF
TRBJ1-1,TRBD1,few,TRBV5-5,TGTGCCAGCACCCGACAGGGGATCACTGAAGCTTTCTTT,CASTRQGITEAFF
TRBJ2-3,TRBD2,-,TRBV2,TGTGCCAGCTTAGGGACCCCAGCGGGGGGCTTTCGCACAGATACGCAGTATTTT,CASLGTPAGGFRTDTQYF
TRBJ2-3,TRBD2,-,TRBV18,TGTGCCAGCTCACCAAGAGAAGCGGGGGGCACGCTGGATACGCAGTATTTT,CASSPREAGGTLDTQYF
TRBJ2-7,-,-,TRBV1,TGCACCAGCAGCCAAGATTCTAGCGGGGGACCCCTCGAGCAGTACTTC,CTSSQDSSGGPLEQYF
TRBJ2-3,-,-,TRBV9,TGTGCCAGCAGCGTAGCGGTTTTAGATCCCACAGATACGCAGTATTTT,CASSVAVLDPTDTQYF